This T cell receptor beta chain is drawn from a study of CD8+CD57+ T cells in acquired aplastic anemia. The germline gives CDR1 SGHRS, CDR2 YFSETQ. This CDR3 is 15 amino acids long. V was pared by 0 bases and J by 7 bases, with 11 bases between. It was genomic DNA that served as the template for profiling TCR beta VDJ and CDR3. Via MiXCR, TCRdb re-called the reads, giving one row per CDR3 protein. There are some 170,000 distinct CDR3 sequences in the sample; approximately 40% occur only once, and 1.1% lies in the top ten. The receptor was isolated from a human donor in good health. Material for sequencing was sorted CD4+, CD8+, or CD8+CD57+ T cells (not recorded which) from PBMCs. The chain recombines TRBV5-1 with TRBJ1-6, with D tentatively TRBD1 (5 bases). Here the CDR3 reads CASSLAPQGNSPLHF. CDR3 sequence (DNA): TGCGCCAGCAGCTTGGCACCCCAGGGAAATTCACCCCTCCACTTT.